This is a list of T cell receptor beta chains from one sample in a study of regulatory T cells in long-lasting Graves disease. Using its own MiXCR run on the multiplex PCR reads, TCRdb lists one record per CDR3 protein. The sample lists 250,000 or so distinct CDR3 sequences; roughly 18% were seen once. These data also featured in a second study, about T cells in Graves' hyperthyroidism and ophthalmopathy.

The material was peripheral blood mononuclear cells (PBMCs), obtained at new diagnosis, from a patient treated with antithyroid drugs. These receptors were obtained from a woman under 40 with Graves disease. CDR3s include the opening cysteine and the closing phenylalanine or tryptophan. Fields, in order: clone size, J gene, V gene, D gene, CDR3 DNA, CDR3 protein. The D gene is left open where the match is weak. The size field is filled for only some rows; it gives once, few, many or a size class.

abundance: NA; j_gene: TRBJ2-3; v_gene: TRBV7-3; d_gene: NA; CDR3nt: TGTGCCAGCAGCTTCCTCGGGCTGGACACAGATACGCAGTATTTT; CDR3aa: CASSFLGLDTDTQYF
abundance: NA; j_gene: TRBJ2-7; v_gene: TRBV4-1; d_gene: TRBD1; CDR3nt: TGCGCCAGCAGCGGCGAATCCGGGACAGGTCCCTACGAGCAGTACTTC; CDR3aa: CASSGESGTGPYEQYF
abundance: many; j_gene: TRBJ2-5; v_gene: TRBV18; d_gene: TRBD1; CDR3nt: TGTGCCAGCACAATACCAGGGGGCCAAGAGACCCAGTACTTC; CDR3aa: CASTIPGGQETQYF
abundance: NA; j_gene: TRBJ2-5; v_gene: TRBV6-2/TRBV6-3; d_gene: NA; CDR3nt: TGTGCCAGCAGTTACTCGGACTATACACAAGAGACCCAGTACTTC; CDR3aa: CASSYSDYTQETQYF
abundance: few; j_gene: TRBJ1-3; v_gene: TRBV6-1; d_gene: NA; CDR3nt: TGTGCCAGCAGGACTGCAGGGCCACAAGGAAACACCATATATTTT; CDR3aa: CASRTAGPQGNTIYF
abundance: NA; j_gene: TRBJ1-2; v_gene: TRBV6-1; d_gene: NA; CDR3nt: TGTGCCAGCAGTGAAGCTCTCCGGTTCTATGGCTACACCTTC; CDR3aa: CASSEALRFYGYTF
abundance: few; j_gene: TRBJ1-1; v_gene: TRBV6-4; d_gene: TRBD1; CDR3nt: TGTGCCAGCAGGTACACAGGGGAAGGAGCTTTCTTT; CDR3aa: CASRYTGEGAFF
abundance: many; j_gene: TRBJ2-2; v_gene: TRBV20-1; d_gene: NA; CDR3nt: TGCAGTGCAACTATTGGGGGCGACGGGGAGCTGTTTTTT; CDR3aa: CSATIGGDGELFF
abundance: NA; j_gene: TRBJ2-3; v_gene: TRBV10-1; d_gene: NA; CDR3nt: TGCGCCAGCGCCAAGCTGGGGGCCATGGCAGATACGCAGTATTTT; CDR3aa: CASAKLGAMADTQYF
abundance: few; j_gene: TRBJ1-6; v_gene: TRBV7-9; d_gene: NA; CDR3nt: TGTGCCAGCAGCGACCTTTGGAGTGAACCCCTCCACTTT; CDR3aa: CASSDLWSEPLHF
abundance: NA; j_gene: TRBJ1-1; v_gene: TRBV12-3/TRBV12-4; d_gene: TRBD1; CDR3nt: TGTGCCAGCAGTACCTGGACAGGGGTGAACACTGAAGCTTTCTTT; CDR3aa: CASSTWTGVNTEAFF
abundance: many; j_gene: TRBJ1-1; v_gene: TRBV2; d_gene: NA; CDR3nt: TGTGCCAGCACCTACGACAGGAACACTGAAGCTTTCTTT; CDR3aa: CASTYDRNTEAFF
abundance: many; j_gene: TRBJ1-1; v_gene: TRBV20-1; d_gene: NA; CDR3nt: TGCAGTGCGGAGCTTACAGGGTTCGACACTGAAGCTTTCTTT; CDR3aa: CSAELTGFDTEAFF
abundance: once; j_gene: TRBJ2-1; v_gene: TRBV6-1; d_gene: TRBD1; CDR3nt: TGTGCCACCTCCGTGGGACAGGGGGGGGGGCAGTTCTTC; CDR3aa: CATSVGQGGGQFF
abundance: NA; j_gene: TRBJ1-2; v_gene: TRBV18; d_gene: TRBD1; CDR3nt: TGTCCCAGCTCACCAACACAGGGGGTTAACTATGGCTACACCTTC; CDR3aa: CPSSPTQGVNYGYTF
abundance: many; j_gene: TRBJ2-2; v_gene: TRBV14; d_gene: NA; CDR3nt: TGTGCCAGCAGCCAAGACGGGCTGGCGGAGCTGTTTTTT; CDR3aa: CASSQDGLAELFF
abundance: many; j_gene: TRBJ1-1; v_gene: TRBV15; d_gene: NA; CDR3nt: TGTGCCACCAGCAAAGACACCCCCCACAACACTGAAGCTTTCTTT; CDR3aa: CATSKDTPHNTEAFF
abundance: NA; j_gene: TRBJ2-3; v_gene: TRBV14; d_gene: TRBD2; CDR3nt: TGTGCCAGCAGCTTGGCGGGAGGACTAGGACTCACAGATACGCAGTATTTT; CDR3aa: CASSLAGGLGLTDTQYF
abundance: NA; j_gene: TRBJ2-1; v_gene: TRBV27; d_gene: TRBD2; CDR3nt: TGTGCCAGCACCTCACTAGCGGGGGGATTTTACAATGAGCAGTTCTTC; CDR3aa: CASTSLAGGFYNEQFF
abundance: many; j_gene: TRBJ2-2; v_gene: TRBV2; d_gene: NA; CDR3nt: TGTGCCAGCAGCTTAGAACAAGGCACCGGGGAGCTGTTTTTT; CDR3aa: CASSLEQGTGELFF
abundance: NA; j_gene: TRBJ2-2; v_gene: TRBV3-1; d_gene: NA; CDR3nt: TGTGCCAGCAGCCAAAAAGGGTACACCGGGGAGCTGTTTTTT; CDR3aa: CASSQKGYTGELFF
abundance: many; j_gene: TRBJ1-2; v_gene: TRBV6-5; d_gene: NA; CDR3nt: TGTGCCAGCAGTTGGGCCGGTACAGCCAACTATGGCTACACCTTC; CDR3aa: CASSWAGTANYGYTF
abundance: many; j_gene: TRBJ2-7; v_gene: TRBV7-9; d_gene: NA; CDR3nt: TGTGCCAGCAGCTTCACAGGGAGCGAGCAGTACTTC; CDR3aa: CASSFTGSEQYF
abundance: many; j_gene: TRBJ1-1; v_gene: TRBV6-1; d_gene: TRBD1; CDR3nt: TGTGCCAGCAGAGATACAGGGGATGATGAAGCTTTCTTT; CDR3aa: CASRDTGDDEAFF
abundance: many; j_gene: TRBJ2-7; v_gene: TRBV15; d_gene: NA; CDR3nt: TGTGCCACCAGCAGAGGGGGGAGCTCCTACGAGCAGTACTTC; CDR3aa: CATSRGGSSYEQYF
abundance: many; j_gene: TRBJ1-1; v_gene: TRBV20-1; d_gene: NA; CDR3nt: TGCAGTGCTCGAAACAGGGTGAGTGAAGCTTTCTTT; CDR3aa: CSARNRVSEAFF
abundance: NA; j_gene: TRBJ2-3; v_gene: TRBV10-1; d_gene: NA; CDR3nt: TGCGCCAGCAGTGAGCCGCCTCTCGGGGCTGGAGATACGCAGTATTTT; CDR3aa: CASSEPPLGAGDTQYF
abundance: NA; j_gene: TRBJ2-1; v_gene: TRBV27; d_gene: NA; CDR3nt: TGTGCCAGCAGTGGGCGGAGGGATGAGCAGTTCTTC; CDR3aa: CASSGRRDEQFF
abundance: NA; j_gene: TRBJ1-2; v_gene: TRBV29-1; d_gene: TRBD1; CDR3nt: TGCAGCGTTGAAGATCAGGGGGCTATCTATGGCTACACCTTC; CDR3aa: CSVEDQGAIYGYTF
abundance: few; j_gene: TRBJ1-2; v_gene: TRBV15; d_gene: NA; CDR3nt: TGTGCCACCAGCAGCCGACGGGGTGCTAACTATGGCTACACCTTC; CDR3aa: CATSSRRGANYGYTF
abundance: NA; j_gene: TRBJ2-1; v_gene: TRBV20-1; d_gene: TRBD2; CDR3nt: TGCAGTGCTAATCCGGGAGGACTAGTCAATGAGCAGTTCTTC; CDR3aa: CSANPGGLVNEQFF
abundance: many; j_gene: TRBJ1-4; v_gene: TRBV3-1; d_gene: NA; CDR3nt: TGTGCCAGCAGCCAAGATCGGGTGACAACTAATGAAAAACTGTTTTTT; CDR3aa: CASSQDRVTTNEKLFF
abundance: many; j_gene: TRBJ1-1; v_gene: TRBV5-1; d_gene: NA; CDR3nt: TGCGCCAGCAGCTTGACAGGGCCGCTGAACACTGAAGCTTTCTTT; CDR3aa: CASSLTGPLNTEAFF
abundance: many; j_gene: TRBJ2-1; v_gene: TRBV10-3; d_gene: TRBD2; CDR3nt: TGTGCCATCAGTGATGCTGTCGGGGCGTCTAGCGGGGGGGTCCACAATGAGCAGTTCTTC; CDR3aa: CAISDAVGASSGGVHNEQFF
abundance: many; j_gene: TRBJ1-1; v_gene: TRBV20-1; d_gene: NA; CDR3nt: TGCAGTGCTAGAGACCCGGGGGGGGGCTGGACTGAAGCTTTCTTT; CDR3aa: CSARDPGGGWTEAFF
abundance: many; j_gene: TRBJ1-2; v_gene: TRBV20-1; d_gene: NA; CDR3nt: TGCAGTGCTCCGGGCCGCATTGGCTACACCTTC; CDR3aa: CSAPGRIGYTF
abundance: NA; j_gene: TRBJ2-7; v_gene: TRBV20-1; d_gene: TRBD1; CDR3nt: TGCAGTGCTAGAGTGGGACAGGGGACCTACGAGCAGTACTTC; CDR3aa: CSARVGQGTYEQYF
abundance: few; j_gene: TRBJ2-7; v_gene: TRBV6-2/TRBV6-3; d_gene: TRBD2; CDR3nt: TGTGCCAGCAGCGGACTAGCGGGGGTCCGTACGACCTACGAGCAGTACTTC; CDR3aa: CASSGLAGVRTTYEQYF
abundance: many; j_gene: TRBJ2-2; v_gene: TRBV5-1; d_gene: TRBD1; CDR3nt: TGCGCCAGCAGACGAACCGGGACAGGGATTACCGGGGAGCTGTTTTTT; CDR3aa: CASRRTGTGITGELFF
abundance: NA; j_gene: TRBJ2-3; v_gene: TRBV2; d_gene: NA; CDR3nt: TGTGCCAGCATACGGGACTCCACAGATACGCAGTATTTT; CDR3aa: CASIRDSTDTQYF
abundance: NA; j_gene: TRBJ2-7; v_gene: TRBV7-9; d_gene: NA; CDR3nt: TGTGCCAGCAGCTTAGAGGGAGGGGGGGTCTACGAGCAGTACTTC; CDR3aa: CASSLEGGGVYEQYF
abundance: many; j_gene: TRBJ2-5; v_gene: TRBV6-2/TRBV6-3; d_gene: NA; CDR3nt: TGTGCCAGCAGCAGGGTGGATAGAGAGACCCAGTACTTC; CDR3aa: CASSRVDRETQYF
abundance: many; j_gene: TRBJ2-7; v_gene: TRBV24-1; d_gene: NA; CDR3nt: TGTGCCACCAGTGACGGGACCTCTCACGAGCAGTACTTC; CDR3aa: CATSDGTSHEQYF
abundance: many; j_gene: TRBJ2-1; v_gene: TRBV2; d_gene: NA; CDR3nt: TGTGCCAGCAGTGACCTTCCGGACAGCGCGAGCTCCTACAATGAGCAGTTCTTC; CDR3aa: CASSDLPDSASSYNEQFF
abundance: many; j_gene: TRBJ1-1; v_gene: TRBV3-1; d_gene: NA; CDR3nt: TGTGCCAGCAGACAAGAGGCTAGGAACACTGAAGCTTTCTTT; CDR3aa: CASRQEARNTEAFF
abundance: many; j_gene: TRBJ1-1; v_gene: TRBV7-2; d_gene: TRBD1; CDR3nt: TGTGCCAGCAAAGGACAGGCTACTTTGAACACTGAAGCTTTCTTT; CDR3aa: CASKGQATLNTEAFF
abundance: few; j_gene: TRBJ1-2; v_gene: TRBV6-1; d_gene: NA; CDR3nt: TGTGCCAGCGGTGAAGTGACAGGCGAGTATGGCTACACCTTC; CDR3aa: CASGEVTGEYGYTF
abundance: NA; j_gene: TRBJ1-1; v_gene: TRBV6-9; d_gene: NA; CDR3nt: TGTGCCAGCAGTTACGGGACGGCGGGGAACACTGAAGCTTTCTTT; CDR3aa: CASSYGTAGNTEAFF
abundance: many; j_gene: TRBJ1-6; v_gene: TRBV19; d_gene: NA; CDR3nt: TGTGCCAGTAGTATATCAGCAGGAACGGATTCACCCCTCCACTTT; CDR3aa: CASSISAGTDSPLHF
abundance: many; j_gene: TRBJ2-3; v_gene: TRBV5-1; d_gene: NA; CDR3nt: TGCGCCAGCACCCCAGCGGACCCCACAGATACGCAGTATTTT; CDR3aa: CASTPADPTDTQYF
abundance: many; j_gene: TRBJ1-1; v_gene: TRBV7-9; d_gene: NA; CDR3nt: TGTGCCAGCAGCTTAGAGATTGTGAACACTGAAGCTTTCTTT; CDR3aa: CASSLEIVNTEAFF
abundance: many; j_gene: TRBJ2-3; v_gene: TRBV20-1; d_gene: TRBD1; CDR3nt: TGCAGTGCAAACGACAGGGCAGGAGATACGCAGTATTTT; CDR3aa: CSANDRAGDTQYF
abundance: many; j_gene: TRBJ1-1; v_gene: TRBV6-1; d_gene: NA; CDR3nt: TGTGCCAGCAGTGAGGGGGGAAAGTACACTGAAGCTTTCTTT; CDR3aa: CASSEGGKYTEAFF
abundance: many; j_gene: TRBJ1-1; v_gene: TRBV3-1; d_gene: NA; CDR3nt: TGTGCCAGCAGCCAAGACAGGAGGGGAGAAGCTTTCTTT; CDR3aa: CASSQDRRGEAFF
abundance: many; j_gene: TRBJ1-1; v_gene: TRBV6-1; d_gene: NA; CDR3nt: TGTGCCAGCAGTGAAGTCCACAGGTTCGGCACTGAAGCTTTCTTT; CDR3aa: CASSEVHRFGTEAFF
abundance: many; j_gene: TRBJ1-1; v_gene: TRBV6-1; d_gene: NA; CDR3nt: TGTGCCAGCACCCAGACACTGAACACTGAAGCTTTCTTT; CDR3aa: CASTQTLNTEAFF
abundance: NA; j_gene: TRBJ2-7; v_gene: TRBV29-1; d_gene: NA; CDR3nt: TGCAGCGCTACCGGGTCTGGCTACGAGCAGTACTTC; CDR3aa: CSATGSGYEQYF
abundance: many; j_gene: TRBJ1-1; v_gene: TRBV5-8; d_gene: NA; CDR3nt: TGTGCCAGCAGCCTTCTAGGGTCGACGAACACTGAAGCTTTCTTT; CDR3aa: CASSLLGSTNTEAFF
abundance: NA; j_gene: TRBJ2-7; v_gene: TRBV6-1; d_gene: NA; CDR3nt: TGTGCCAGCAACCATCACGAGCAGTACTTC; CDR3aa: CASNHHEQYF
abundance: many; j_gene: TRBJ2-2; v_gene: TRBV20-1; d_gene: NA; CDR3nt: TGCAGTGCTAGGCGGGACAGATTCACCGGGGAGCTGTTTTTT; CDR3aa: CSARRDRFTGELFF